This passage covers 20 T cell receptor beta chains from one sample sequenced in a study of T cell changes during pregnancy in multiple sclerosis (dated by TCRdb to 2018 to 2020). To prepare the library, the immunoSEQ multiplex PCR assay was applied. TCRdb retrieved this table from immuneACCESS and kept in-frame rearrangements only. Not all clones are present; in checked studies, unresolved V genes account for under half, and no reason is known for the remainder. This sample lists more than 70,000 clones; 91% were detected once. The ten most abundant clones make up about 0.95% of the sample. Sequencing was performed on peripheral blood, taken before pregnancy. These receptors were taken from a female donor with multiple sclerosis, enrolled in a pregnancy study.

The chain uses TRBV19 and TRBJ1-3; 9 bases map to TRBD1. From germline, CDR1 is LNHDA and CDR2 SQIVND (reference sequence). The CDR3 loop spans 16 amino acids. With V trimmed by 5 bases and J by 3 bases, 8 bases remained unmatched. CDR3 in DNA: TGTGCCAGTAGTCCACCGGGACAGGGTTTTGGAAACACCATATATTTT. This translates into CASSPPGQGFGNTIYF.

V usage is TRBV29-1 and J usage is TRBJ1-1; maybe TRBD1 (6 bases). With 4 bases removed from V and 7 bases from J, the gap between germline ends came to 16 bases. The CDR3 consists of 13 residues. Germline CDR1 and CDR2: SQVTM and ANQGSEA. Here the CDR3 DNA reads TGCAGCGTTGTTCGAAAGCGGGGGCGTGAAGCTTTCTTT. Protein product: CSVVRKRGREAFF.

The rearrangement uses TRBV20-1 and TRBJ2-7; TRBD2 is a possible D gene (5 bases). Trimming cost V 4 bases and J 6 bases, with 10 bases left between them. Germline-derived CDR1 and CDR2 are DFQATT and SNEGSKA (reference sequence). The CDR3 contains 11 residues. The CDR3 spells CSAKLGSEQYF. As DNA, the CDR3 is TGCAGTGCTAAACTAGGATCCGAGCAGTACTTC.

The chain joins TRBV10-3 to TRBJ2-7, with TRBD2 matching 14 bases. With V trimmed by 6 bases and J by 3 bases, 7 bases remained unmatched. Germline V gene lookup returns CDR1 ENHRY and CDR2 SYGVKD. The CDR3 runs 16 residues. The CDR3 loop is CAISGTSGGVIYEQYF. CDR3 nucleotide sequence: TGTGCCATCAGCGGGACTAGCGGGGGCGTTATCTACGAGCAGTACTTC.

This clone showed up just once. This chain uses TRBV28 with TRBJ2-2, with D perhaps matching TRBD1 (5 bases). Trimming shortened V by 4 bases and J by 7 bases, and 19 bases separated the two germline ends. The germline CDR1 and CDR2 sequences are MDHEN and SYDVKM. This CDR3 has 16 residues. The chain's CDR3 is CASSSYRSSIGGELFF. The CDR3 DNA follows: TGTGCCAGCAGTTCGTACAGGTCTTCGATTGGCGGGGAGCTGTTTTTT. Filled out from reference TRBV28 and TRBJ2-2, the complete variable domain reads DVKVTQSSRYLVKRTGEKVFLECVQDMDHENMFWYRQDPGLGLRLIYFSYDVKMKEKGDIPEGYSVSREKKERFSLILESASTNQTSMYLCASSSYRSSIGGELFFGEGSRLTVL.

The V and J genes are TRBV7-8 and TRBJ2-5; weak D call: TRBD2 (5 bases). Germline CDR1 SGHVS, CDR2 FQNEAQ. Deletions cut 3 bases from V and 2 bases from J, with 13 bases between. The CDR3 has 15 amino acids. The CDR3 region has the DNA TGTGCCAGCAGCTTTCGGGGTCCTGGGCAAGAGACCCAGTACTTC. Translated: CASSFRGPGQETQYF.

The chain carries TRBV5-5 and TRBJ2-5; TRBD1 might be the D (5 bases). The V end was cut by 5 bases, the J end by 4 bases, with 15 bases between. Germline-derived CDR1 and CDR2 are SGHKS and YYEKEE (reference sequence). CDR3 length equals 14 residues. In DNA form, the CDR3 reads TGTGCCAGCAGGTTTACAGGCTCCAGAGAGACCCAGTACTTC. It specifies CASRFTGSRETQYF.

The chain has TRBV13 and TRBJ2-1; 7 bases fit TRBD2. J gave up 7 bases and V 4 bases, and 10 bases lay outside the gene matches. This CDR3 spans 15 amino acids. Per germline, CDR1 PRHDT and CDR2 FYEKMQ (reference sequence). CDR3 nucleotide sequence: TGTGCCAGCAGCTCGTTGGCGGGAGTCCGGAATGAGCAGTTCTTC. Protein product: CASSSLAGVRNEQFF.

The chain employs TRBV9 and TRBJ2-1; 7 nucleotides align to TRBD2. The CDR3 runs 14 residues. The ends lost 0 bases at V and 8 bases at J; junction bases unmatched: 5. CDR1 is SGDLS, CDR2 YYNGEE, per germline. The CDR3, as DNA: TGTGCCAGCAGCGTAGCTGAGGGAGGGTATGAGCAGTTCTTC. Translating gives CASSVAEGGYEQFF.

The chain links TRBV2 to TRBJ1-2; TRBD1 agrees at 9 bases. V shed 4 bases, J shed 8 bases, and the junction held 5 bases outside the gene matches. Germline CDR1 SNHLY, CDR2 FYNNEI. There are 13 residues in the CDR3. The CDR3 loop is CASSVRQGGGYTF. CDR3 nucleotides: TGTGCCAGCAGTGTTCGACAGGGGGGCGGCTACACCTTC.

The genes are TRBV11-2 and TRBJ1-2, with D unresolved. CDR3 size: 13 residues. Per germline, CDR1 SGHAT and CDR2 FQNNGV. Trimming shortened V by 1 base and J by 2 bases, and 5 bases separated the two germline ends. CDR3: CASSLGGNYGYTF. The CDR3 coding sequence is TGTGCCAGCAGCTTAGGCGGGAACTATGGCTACACCTTC.

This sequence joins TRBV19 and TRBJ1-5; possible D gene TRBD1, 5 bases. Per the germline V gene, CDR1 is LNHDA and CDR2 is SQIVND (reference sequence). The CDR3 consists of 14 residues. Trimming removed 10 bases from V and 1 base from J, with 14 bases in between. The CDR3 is CATRDFNSNQPQHF. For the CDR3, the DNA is TGTGCCACCAGGGACTTCAACAGCAATCAGCCCCAGCATTTT.

The CDR3 DNA follows: TGTGCCATCAGTGAGTCAGAGTATGGCTACACCTTC. This gives the protein CAISESEYGYTF. V gene TRBV10-3 combines with J gene TRBJ1-2; D is undetermined. Trimming took 0 bases from V and 5 from J, leaving 4 bases between them. Germline V gene sequence: CDR1 ENHRY, CDR2 SYGVKD. The CDR3 is 12 residues long.

The CDR3 bases are TGTGCCAGCAGCCTAGATGGCGGGAGGAGATACGAGCAGTACTTC. It is translated as CASSLDGGRRYEQYF. The rearrangement uses TRBV7-2 and TRBJ2-7; TRBD2 agrees at 8 bases. The CDR3 runs to 15 residues. Germline V gene lookup returns CDR1 SGHTA and CDR2 FQGNSA. Germline trimming cut 5 bases from V and 4 bases from J; bases unmatched to any gene: 10.

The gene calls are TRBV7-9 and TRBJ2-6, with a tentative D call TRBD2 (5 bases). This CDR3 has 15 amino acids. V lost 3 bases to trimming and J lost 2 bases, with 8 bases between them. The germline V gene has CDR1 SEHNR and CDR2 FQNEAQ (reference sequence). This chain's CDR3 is CASSFSGTGANVLTF. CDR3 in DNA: TGTGCCAGCAGCTTCTCCGGGACTGGGGCCAACGTCCTGACTTTC.

The chain's CDR3 is CASSEAGGNQPQHF. Written as DNA, the CDR3 is TGTGCCAGCAGTGAAGCAGGGGGCAATCAGCCCCAGCATTTT. The chain recombines TRBV6-1 with TRBJ1-5, with a weak D call TRBD1 (5 bases). V gave up 0 bases and J gave up 2 bases, with 5 bases separating them. This CDR3 has 14 amino acids. Germline-derived CDR1 and CDR2 are MNHNS and SASEGT.

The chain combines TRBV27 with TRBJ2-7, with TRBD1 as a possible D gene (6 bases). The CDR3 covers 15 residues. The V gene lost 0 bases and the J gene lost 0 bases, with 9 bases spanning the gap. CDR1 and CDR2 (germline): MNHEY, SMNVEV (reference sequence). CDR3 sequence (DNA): TGTGCCAGCAGTTTATCGTTAGGGGGCTCCTACGAGCAGTACTTC. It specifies CASSLSLGGSYEQYF.

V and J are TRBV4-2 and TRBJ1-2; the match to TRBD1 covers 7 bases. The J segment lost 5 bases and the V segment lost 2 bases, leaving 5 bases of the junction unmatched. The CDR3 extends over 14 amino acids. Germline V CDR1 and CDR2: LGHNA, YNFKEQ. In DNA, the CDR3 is TGTGCCAGCAGCCAACCCGACAGGGATTATGGCTACACCTTC. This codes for CASSQPDRDYGYTF.

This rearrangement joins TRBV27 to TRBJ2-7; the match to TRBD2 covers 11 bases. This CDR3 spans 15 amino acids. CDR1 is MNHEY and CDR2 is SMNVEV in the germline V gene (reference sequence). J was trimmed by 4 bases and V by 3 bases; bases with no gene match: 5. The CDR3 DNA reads TGTGCCAGCAGTTTGACTAGCGGGGCAGGTTACGAGCAGTACTTC. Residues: CASSLTSGAGYEQYF.

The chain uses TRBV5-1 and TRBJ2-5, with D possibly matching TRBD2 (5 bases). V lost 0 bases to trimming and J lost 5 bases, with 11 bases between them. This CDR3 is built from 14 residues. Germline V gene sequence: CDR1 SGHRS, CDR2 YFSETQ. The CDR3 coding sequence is TGCGCCAGCAGCTTGGTTCCTAGCCGGGAGACCCAGTACTTC. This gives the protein CASSLVPSRETQYF.